These T cell receptor beta chains were read from a single sample in a study of cytomegalovirus exposure and HLA in healthy donors. TCRdb's copy holds only in-frame clones and misses some; the assay was immunoSEQ multiplex PCR. The repertoire has 50,000 to 55,000 clones, about 70% of them found once; the top ten carry about 20%. Sequencing was carried out using PBMCs. These receptors all stem from a woman between 45 and 65 years old in good health and CMV-seropositive. CDR3s include the opening cysteine and the closing phenylalanine or tryptophan. The D gene is left open where the match is weak. Part of the rows lack a size; the others show once, few, many or a class for expanded clones.

TGTGCCACCAGCAGATATGGAAGGACTAGCGGGAGGGGGTCCTACAATGAGCAGTTCTTC CATSRYGRTSGRGSYNEQFF . TRBV15 20 TRBJ2-1 TRBD2
TGTGCCAGTAGTATACGACAGGGGGCTACTGAAGCTTTCTTT CASSIRQGATEAFF . TRBV19 14 TRBJ1-1 TRBD1
TGTGCCAGCAGTTTTGGGGCAGGGAAGTACTTC CASSFGAGKYF . TRBV28 11 TRBJ2-7 .
TGTGCCAGCAGTCCCTCGGACAGGGAGAGCAATCAGCCCCAGCATTTT CASSPSDRESNQPQHF once TRBV28 16 TRBJ1-5 TRBD1
TGTGCCAGCAGCCCGCGACACAGGGTCCAAGAGACCCAGTACTTC CASSPRHRVQETQYF . TRBV7-2 15 TRBJ2-5 .
TGTGCCAGCAGCTGGGGAGGAACCGGGGAGCTGTTTTTT CASSWGGTGELFF . TRBV5-4 13 TRBJ2-2 .
TGTGCCAGCAGCTCCCCCGGCGGGAGTTCGGGAGAGACCCAGTACTTC CASSSPGGSSGETQYF . TRBV7-8 16 TRBJ2-5 TRBD2
TGTGCCAGCAGCTTATTTGCGGGAGTGGGAGAGACCCAGTACTTC CASSLFAGVGETQYF once TRBV7-2 15 TRBJ2-5 TRBD2
TGCGCCAGCAGCCAAGGTAGCGGGGAAGTAGATACGCAGTATTTT CASSQGSGEVDTQYF few TRBV4-3 15 TRBJ2-3 TRBD2
TGTGCCAGCAGGGCTCGCGACAGGGCGAATGAAAAACTGTTTTTT CASRARDRANEKLFF few TRBV6-5 15 TRBJ1-4 TRBD1
TGTGCCAGCAGCGATACAGGGGGCCTAAGCTCCTACGAGCAGTACTTC CASSDTGGLSSYEQYF . TRBV7-9 16 TRBJ2-7 TRBD1
TGTGCCAGCACCCCTAGGGACAGGGGCTACGAGCAGTACTTC CASTPRDRGYEQYF . TRBV5-6 14 TRBJ2-7 TRBD1
TGCGCCAGCAGCTTTTTAGCGGGGGGAAACCAAGAGACCCAGTACTTC CASSFLAGGNQETQYF . TRBV5-1 16 TRBJ2-5 TRBD2
TGTGCCAGCAGTGAAATCAGTGGTTTCTCTGGAAACACCATATATTTT CASSEISGFSGNTIYF . TRBV6-1 16 TRBJ1-3 .
TGTGCCAGCTCACCCGCGACTGGGACAGGGGAAAACACCATATATTTT CASSPATGTGENTIYF . TRBV18 16 TRBJ1-3 TRBD1
TGCGCCAGCAGCCAAGATGAACCGGGCACTGAAGCTTTCTTT CASSQDEPGTEAFF few TRBV4-3 14 TRBJ1-1 .
TGTGCCAGCAGTTACGGGGGTCAGGGGAACTATGGCTACACCTTC CASSYGGQGNYGYTF few TRBV6-6 15 TRBJ1-2 .
TGCAGCGTTGAGAGGTCCGGGGTTAACTATGGCTACACCTTC CSVERSGVNYGYTF . TRBV29-1 14 TRBJ1-2 .
TGTGCCAGCTCACCACCGGTCGCTCCGAGGACTTCCTACGAGCAGTACTTC CASSPPVAPRTSYEQYF . TRBV18 17 TRBJ2-7 .
TGTGCCAGCAGCTTGGGCGGGGGTCCCGACTATGGCTACACCTTC CASSLGGGPDYGYTF once TRBV11-3 15 TRBJ1-2 .
TGTGCCAGCCGGGGGGACTCTAGCGGGAGTTACGAGCAGTACTTC CASRGDSSGSYEQYF . TRBV7-8 15 TRBJ2-7 TRBD2
TGTGCCAGTCTCCCGGGACAGGTTTACTACGAGCAGTACTTC CASLPGQVYYEQYF few TRBV19 14 TRBJ2-7 TRBD1
TGTGCCAGCAGCGTTGGGGGGATCCGGCCTATGAACACTGAAGCTTTCTTT CASSVGGIRPMNTEAFF few TRBV9 17 TRBJ1-1 .
TGTGCCAGCAACACGCGGACAGGCCGGGGCGAGCAGTACTTC CASNTRTGRGEQYF few TRBV5-8 14 TRBJ2-7 TRBD1
TGTGCCAGCAGCCAAGATTTGCTAGCTATCGGGCCCCGCAATGAGCAGTTCTTC CASSQDLLAIGPRNEQFF few TRBV4-2 18 TRBJ2-1 .
TGTGCCAGCAGCCTACCCCGCGGGGGGTCGACCACCTACGAGCAGTACTTC CASSLPRGGSTTYEQYF . TRBV7-9 17 TRBJ2-7 TRBD2
TGTGCCAGCAGCTTAGCCGCAGGGATCTCCTACGAGCAGTACTTC CASSLAAGISYEQYF . TRBV11-2 15 TRBJ2-7 .
TGTGCCAGCAGTTCCCCCTTAGCGGGACAGTTCTTC CASSSPLAGQFF . TRBV28 12 TRBJ2-1 TRBD2
TGTGCCAGCAGTTACTCGAGGGCCAAGGGGAACACTGAAGCTTTCTTT CASSYSRAKGNTEAFF . TRBV6-5 16 TRBJ1-1 .
TGTGCCAGCAGCTTAATTTACGGTGGCAATCAGCCCCAGCATTTT CASSLIYGGNQPQHF . TRBV7-6 15 TRBJ1-5 .
TGTGCCAGCTCAACCTTGGGAGGACAGGGGTACAATGAGCAGTTCTTC CASSTLGGQGYNEQFF . TRBV18 16 TRBJ2-1 TRBD1
TGCGCCAGCAGCCATCCGACAGAGACTGAAGCTTTCTTT CASSHPTETEAFF . TRBV4-3 13 TRBJ1-1 .
TGTGCCATCAGTGAGTCGTTAACACAGGCCAAAAACATTCAGTACTTC CAISESLTQAKNIQYF few TRBV10-3 16 TRBJ2-4 .
TGCGCCAGCAGACCTAGAGCGGGGGGGCAAGATACGCAGTATTTT CASRPRAGGQDTQYF . TRBV4-3 15 TRBJ2-3 TRBD2
TGTGCCAGCAGCCATGGCGGAGGGGTGAGGGGCTACACCTTC CASSHGGGVRGYTF . TRBV14 14 TRBJ1-2 .
TGTGCCAGCAAGGGACAAGGTGGACTTCAGCCCCAGCATTTT CASKGQGGLQPQHF . TRBV27 14 TRBJ1-5 .
TGTGCCAGAAGCTTGCTGCGGAGGGCGGTAGATACGCAGTATTTT CARSLLRRAVDTQYF . TRBV5-3 15 TRBJ2-3 .
TGTGCCAGCAACGACAGGGGCTGGAACACTGAAGCTTTCTTT CASNDRGWNTEAFF . TRBV5-4 14 TRBJ1-1 TRBD1
TGTGCCAGCAGTGAAATCAGGGGCGGTACTGAAGCTTTCTTT CASSEIRGGTEAFF . TRBV6-1 14 TRBJ1-1 .
TGCAGTGCTAGTCTTCGAGACGAGCAGTACTTC CSASLRDEQYF . TRBV20-1 11 TRBJ2-7 .
TGTGCCAGCTCACACGGGAACACTGAAGCTTTCTTT CASSHGNTEAFF few TRBV18 12 TRBJ1-1 .
TGCGCCAGCAGCTCCCCGGGACAGAGGAACACTGAAGCTTTCTTT CASSSPGQRNTEAFF . TRBV5-1 15 TRBJ1-1 TRBD1
TGTGCCAGTCAACCCCCGGGACTAGCGGCAGATACGCAGTATTTT CASQPPGLAADTQYF . TRBV11-1 15 TRBJ2-3 TRBD2
TGTGCCAGCAGCCCATCCCCCGGGACTATACGTCACACAGATACGCAGTATTTT CASSPSPGTIRHTDTQYF . TRBV7-8 18 TRBJ2-3 TRBD2
TGTGCCAGTAGTGCCTGGACAGGGAGAGATCAGCCCCAGCATTTT CASSAWTGRDQPQHF once TRBV19 15 TRBJ1-5 TRBD1
TGTGCCAGCAGCCCCGCCGGGGTAGGCACCGGGGAGCTGTTTTTT CASSPAGVGTGELFF . TRBV7-8 15 TRBJ2-2 .
TGTGCCAGCAGCGTAAAGGACAGGGATACGCAGTATTTT CASSVKDRDTQYF . TRBV9 13 TRBJ2-3 TRBD1
TGTGCCAGCAGTTTATCGATACGGTCAGAGCAGTTCTTC CASSLSIRSEQFF . TRBV27 13 TRBJ2-1 .
TGTGCCAGCAGCTACCCCGGGACAGGGTCCTACGAGCAGTACTTC CASSYPGTGSYEQYF . TRBV28 15 TRBJ2-7 TRBD1
TGCGCCAGCAAACTACTAGCGGGGGGGAAAGACGGGGAGCTGTTTTTT CASKLLAGGKDGELFF . TRBV4-3 16 TRBJ2-2 TRBD2
TGTGCCAGCAGCCGATTAGGGCAGGGCACACGCAATGAGCAGTTCTTC CASSRLGQGTRNEQFF . TRBV5-4 16 TRBJ2-1 .
TGTGCCAGCAGTGGTGACAGGATAGGTAATGAGCAGTTCTTC CASSGDRIGNEQFF . TRBV28 14 TRBJ2-1 .
TGCGCCAGCAGCCAAGGACAGGGGGCACCCAATTCACCCCTCCACTTT CASSQGQGAPNSPLHF . TRBV4-1 16 TRBJ1-6 TRBD1
TGCGCCAGCAGCCGGGACAGGAGGAACACTGAAGCTTTCTTT CASSRDRRNTEAFF . TRBV5-1 14 TRBJ1-1 TRBD1
TGTGCCAGCAGTGAATCACAAGTTGGGCTTGGCAGCAATCAGCCCCAGCATTTT CASSESQVGLGSNQPQHF few TRBV6-1 18 TRBJ1-5 .